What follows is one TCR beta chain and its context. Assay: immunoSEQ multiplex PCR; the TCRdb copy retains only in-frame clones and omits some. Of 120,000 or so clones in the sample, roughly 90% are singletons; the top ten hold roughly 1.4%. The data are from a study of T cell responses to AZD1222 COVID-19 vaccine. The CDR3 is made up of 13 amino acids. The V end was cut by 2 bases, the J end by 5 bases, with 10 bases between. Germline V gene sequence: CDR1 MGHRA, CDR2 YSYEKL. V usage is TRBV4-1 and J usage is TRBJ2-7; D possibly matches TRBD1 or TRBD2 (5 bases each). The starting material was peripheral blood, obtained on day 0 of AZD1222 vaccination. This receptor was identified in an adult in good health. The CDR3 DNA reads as TGCGCCAGCAGCCAATATCGGGACCACGAGCAGTACTTC. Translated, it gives CASSQYRDHEQYF.